This T cell receptor (beta chain) was profiled in a study of T cells in Graves' hyperthyroidism and ophthalmopathy. The ends were cut back, 4 bases at V and 4 bases at J, with 14 bases in the middle. Looked up from germline, CDR1 is MNHEY and CDR2 is SMNVEV (reference sequence). CDR3 size: 15 residues. RNA transcripts provided the source from which TCR beta CDR3 regions were amplified. An initial round of RT-PCR targeting the TCR CDR3 relied on the HTBI primer set. TCRdb recomputed calls from the multiplex PCR reads with MiXCR, one row per CDR3 protein. The repertoire has 300,000 or so distinct CDR3 sequences, roughly 15% of them found once; the top ten carry 33%.

The chain combines TRBV27 with TRBJ2-1; D is ambiguous. This receptor was identified in a man aged 25-45 years with Graves' hyperthyroidism. The source material was blood. The CDR3 sequence: CASSSSREGYNEQFF. In DNA, the CDR3 is TGTGCCAGCAGTTCTTCCAGAGAAGGTTACAATGAGCAGTTCTTC.